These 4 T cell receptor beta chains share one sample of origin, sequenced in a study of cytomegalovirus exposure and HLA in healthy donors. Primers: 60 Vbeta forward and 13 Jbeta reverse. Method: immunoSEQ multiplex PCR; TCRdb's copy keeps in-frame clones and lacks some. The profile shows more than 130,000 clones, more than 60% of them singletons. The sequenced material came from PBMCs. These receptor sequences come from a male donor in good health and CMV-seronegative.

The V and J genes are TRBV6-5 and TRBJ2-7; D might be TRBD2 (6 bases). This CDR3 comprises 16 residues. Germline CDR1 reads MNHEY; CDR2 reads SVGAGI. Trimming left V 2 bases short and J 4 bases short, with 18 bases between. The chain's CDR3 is CASSYTRFGTPYEQYF. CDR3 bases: TGTGCCAGCAGTTACACTCGGTTCGGGACTCCTTACGAGCAGTACTTC.

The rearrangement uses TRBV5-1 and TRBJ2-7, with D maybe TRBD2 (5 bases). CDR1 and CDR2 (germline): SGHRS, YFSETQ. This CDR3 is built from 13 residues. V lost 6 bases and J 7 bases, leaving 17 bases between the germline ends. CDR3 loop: CASKEDVPGEQYF. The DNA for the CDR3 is TGCGCCAGCAAGGAGGACGTCCCCGGAGAGCAGTACTTC.

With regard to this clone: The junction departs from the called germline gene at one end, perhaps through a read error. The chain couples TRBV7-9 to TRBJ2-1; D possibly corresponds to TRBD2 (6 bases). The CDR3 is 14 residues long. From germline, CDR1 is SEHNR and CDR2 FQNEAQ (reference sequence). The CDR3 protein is CSSSLVREVNEQFF. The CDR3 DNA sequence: TGTTCCAGCAGCTTAGTGCGGGAAGTCAATGAGCAGTTCTTC. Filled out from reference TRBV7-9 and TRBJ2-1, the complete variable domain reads DTGVSQNPRHKITKRGQNVTFRCDPISEHNRLYWYRQTLGQGPEFLTYFQNEAQLEKSRLLSDRFSAERPKGSFSTLEIQRTEQGDSAMYLCSSSLVREVNEQFFGPGTRLTVL.

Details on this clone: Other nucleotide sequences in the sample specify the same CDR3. CDR3 nucleotide sequence: TGCGCCAGCAGCCTAATGACAGGAAGCCCCACTGAAGCTTTCTTT. It encodes CASSLMTGSPTEAFF. V gene TRBV5-1 combines with J gene TRBJ1-1; tentatively, D is TRBD1 (6 bases). The length of the CDR3 is 15 residues. The V end lost 4 bases, the J end lost 4 bases, and 17 bases lay between the germline ends. Germline CDR1 SGHRS, CDR2 YFSETQ.